Each of the 17 T cell receptor beta chains below was sequenced from the same sample in a study of a mutant IDH1 vaccine in newly diagnosed glioma. Assay used: immunoSEQ multiplex PCR; TCRdb lists only in-frame clones, some missing. This sample has 80,000 to 100,000 clones, with around four fifths found just once. Time point here: baseline, week 1 (first vaccination visit). Treatment here: pre-vaccination baseline after standard-of-care therapy. The input for sequencing was PBMCs, taken from a glioma patient treated with radiotherapy, temozolomide or both. Receptors were obtained from a man aged 35 to 55 with glioma.

The CDR3 loop reads CASSLGGYGYTF. The CDR3 DNA is TGCGCCAGCAGCTTGGGAGGTTATGGCTACACCTTC. The chain combines TRBV5-1 with TRBJ1-2; no clear D. From germline, CDR1 is SGHRS and CDR2 YFSETQ. This CDR3 region has 12 residues. V was cut by 0 bases and J by 5 bases, with 5 bases left in between.

The J gene is TRBJ2-1, the V gene TRBV7-9, with 11 positions matching TRBD2. Germline CDR1 reads SEHNR; CDR2 reads FQNEAQ (reference sequence). V was pared by 5 bases and J by 9 bases, with 6 bases of the junction left unmatched. The CDR3 has 14 residues. The DNA of the CDR3 is TGTGCCAGCAGCAATAGCGGGGGGGTCTTTGAGCAGTTCTTC. Translated: CASSNSGGVFEQFF.

This chain links TRBV7-8 with TRBJ2-5; D may be TRBD1 or TRBD2 (6 bases each). Between the trimmed V and J ends, which lost 4 bases and 4 bases, there was a span of 13 bases. The CDR3 is made up of 14 amino acids. Germline-derived CDR1 and CDR2 are SGHVS and FQNEAQ. The DNA of the CDR3 is TGTGCCAGCAGCTACGGGGGCACTGGAGAGACCCAGTACTTC. Encoded protein: CASSYGGTGETQYF.

V and J are TRBV5-1 and TRBJ2-6, with D possibly matching TRBD2 (5 bases). CDR1 and CDR2 from the germline V gene are SGHRS and YFSETQ. The CDR3 is made up of 15 amino acids. Trimming removed 4 bases at V and 6 bases at J, with 14 bases between. CDR3 in amino acids: CASSREGVVANVLTF. The CDR3 nucleotides are TGCGCCAGCAGCCGAGAGGGCGTGGTGGCCAACGTCCTGACTTTC.

This rearrangement joins TRBV6-1 to TRBJ2-1, with 9 bases that match TRBD1. Trimming removed 2 bases from V and 4 bases from J; junction bases left unmatched: 6. Germline CDR1 MNHNS, CDR2 SASEGT. This CDR3 contains 16 residues. CDR3 protein: CASSETGQGQYNEQFF. In nucleotides, the CDR3 is TGTGCCAGCAGTGAAACCGGACAGGGGCAGTACAATGAGCAGTTCTTC.

The rearrangement joins TRBV11-2 to TRBJ1-3; 7 nucleotides line up with TRBD1. The CDR3 runs to 15 residues. V lost 3 bases to trimming and J lost 0 bases; unmatched junction nucleotides: 2. CDR1 is SGHAT and CDR2 is FQNNGV in the germline V gene. CDR3 residues: CASSLDRFSGNTIYF. The DNA of the CDR3 is TGTGCCAGCAGCTTGGACAGGTTCTCTGGAAACACCATATATTTT.

This clone was counted only a few times. The chain recombines TRBV6-1 with TRBJ1-5; unclear D gene. Germline values: CDR1 MNHNS, CDR2 SASEGT. Trimming left V 3 bases short and J 2 bases short, with 11 bases between. This CDR3 contains 15 residues. CDR3 sequence reads: CASSDWGSGNQPQHF. The CDR3 DNA is TGTGCCAGCAGTGACTGGGGATCTGGCAATCAGCCCCAGCATTTT.

CDR3 coding DNA: TGCGCCAGCAGCTTTAGGAGCGGGAGCGTAGACGAGCAGTACTTC. This encodes CASSFRSGSVDEQYF. The chain joins TRBV5-1 to TRBJ2-7; 8 nucleotides line up with TRBD2. V lost 2 bases to trimming and J lost 5 bases; unmatched junction nucleotides: 9. The germline V gene has CDR1 SGHRS and CDR2 YFSETQ. CDR3 size: 15 residues.

CDR3 protein: CASSLLAGLTDTQYF. Written as DNA, the CDR3 is TGCGCCAGCAGCCTACTAGCGGGGCTCACAGATACGCAGTATTTT. The chain is built from TRBV10-2 and TRBJ2-3; 10 nucleotides align to TRBD2. This CDR3 spans 15 amino acids. V lost 6 bases, J lost 2 bases, and 5 bases stayed unmatched. Germline V gives CDR1 WSHSY, CDR2 SAAADI.

The chain combines TRBV7-2 with TRBJ1-2; D remains unclear. CDR3 length: 12 amino acids. The germline V gene has CDR1 SGHTA and CDR2 FQGNSA. Trimming removed 5 bases at V and 5 bases at J, with 9 bases between. The CDR3 loop reads CASSPVGYGYTF. CDR3 in DNA: TGTGCCAGCAGCCCCGTCGGGTATGGCTACACCTTC.

This chain connects TRBV7-8 to TRBJ2-3; D not certain. V was pared by 5 bases and J by 4 bases, with 19 bases between. The CDR3 totals 16 residues. Germline V lookup: CDR1 SGHVS, CDR2 FQNEAQ. The CDR3 DNA reads as TGTGCCAGCAGCCCCAGGCATAATTTTAGACCAGATACGCAGTATTTT. Translated, it gives CASSPRHNFRPDTQYF.

This clone was seen once. The chain couples TRBV5-1 to TRBJ2-3; TRBD2 agrees at 9 bases. V shed 1 base, J shed 2 bases, and the junction held 2 bases outside the gene matches. The germline CDR1 and CDR2 sequences are SGHRS and YFSETQ. The CDR3 totals 15 residues. In DNA, the CDR3 is TGCGCCAGCAGCTTGACTAGCGGGTACACAGATACGCAGTATTTT. Protein: CASSLTSGYTDTQYF. The entire variable domain, with the rest obtained from reference TRBV5-1 and TRBJ2-3, is as follows: KAGVTQTPRYLIKTRGQQVTLSCSPISGHRSVSWYQQTPGQGLQFLFEYFSETQRNKGNFPGRFSGRQFSNSRSEMNVSTLELGDSALYLCASSLTSGYTDTQYFGPGTRLTVL.

This chain uses TRBV7-2 with TRBJ2-7, with 13 bases fitting TRBD2. Germline assignment: CDR1 SGHTA and CDR2 FQGNSA. J lost 5 bases, V lost 3 bases, and 4 bases had no gene match. This CDR3 contains 15 residues. In nucleotides, the CDR3 is TGTGCCAGCAGCTTGACTAGCGGGAGGTCCCACGAGCAGTACTTC. Its translation: CASSLTSGRSHEQYF.

The sample holds a few counts of this clone. The chain combines TRBV30 with TRBJ1-5; the D is unclear. This CDR3 has 14 residues. V lost 1 base and J 4 bases, leaving 11 bases between the germline ends. Germline CDR1 and CDR2: GTSNPN and SVGIG (reference sequence). The CDR3 loop is CAWSATEENQPQHF. The CDR3 DNA sequence: TGTGCCTGGAGTGCAACAGAGGAAAATCAGCCCCAGCATTTT.

The gene calls are TRBV18 and TRBJ2-2; no firm D call. This CDR3 is 16 amino acids long. The germline V and J ends were trimmed by 2 bases and 0 bases, with 10 bases remaining between them. Germline CDR1 KGHSH, CDR2 LQKENI. CDR3 protein: CASSPSPSTNTGELFF. The CDR3, as DNA: TGTGCCAGCTCACCATCTCCTTCCACGAACACCGGGGAGCTGTTTTTT.

This clone was detected only once. The rearrangement links TRBV15 to TRBJ1-4; D is uncertain. Per the germline V gene, CDR1 is LNHNV and CDR2 is YYDKDF (reference sequence). The CDR3 has 15 residues. V was clipped by 1 base and J by 5 bases, with 11 bases between them. CDR3 protein: CATSRVVGSNEKLFF. The CDR3 DNA is TGTGCCACCAGCAGAGTTGTAGGGTCGAATGAAAAACTGTTTTTT.

The chain has TRBV5-5 and TRBJ1-3, with D possibly matching TRBD1 (5 bases). Germline assignment: CDR1 SGHKS and CDR2 YYEKEE (reference sequence). The V end lost 0 bases, the J end lost 0 bases, and 13 bases lay between the germline ends. CDR3 length equals 17 residues. CDR3 loop: CASSLGGSGRSGNTIYF. Written as DNA, the CDR3 is TGTGCCAGCAGCTTGGGGGGCTCGGGCCGCTCTGGAAACACCATATATTTT.